This entry lists 5 T cell receptor beta chains sequenced from one sample in a study of blood T cell repertoires in COVID-19. Clones were read by immunoSEQ multiplex PCR, and TCRdb kept only the in-frame ones, dropping some. The table lists around 180,000 clones, roughly 88% of them singletons. The source material was peripheral blood. The receptors shown here come from a woman of 80 years or more with acute or convalescent COVID-19.

The chain links TRBV3-1 (or the pseudogene TRBV3-2) to TRBJ1-2; 8 nucleotides agree with TRBD1. J lost 7 bases, V lost 2 bases, and 3 bases had no gene match. Germline CDR1 reads LGHDT; CDR2 reads YNNKEL (reference sequence). This CDR3 region has 13 residues. The DNA of the CDR3 is TGTGCCAGCAGCCAACAGGGGGCAAGTGGCTACACCTTC. Protein sequence: CASSQQGASGYTF.

The V gene is TRBV7-9, the J gene TRBJ1-3; a weak D match, TRBD1 (5 bases). CDR1 is SEHNR, CDR2 FQNEAQ, per germline (reference sequence). The ends were cut back, 2 bases at V and 7 bases at J, with 15 bases in the middle. CDR3 length equals 15 residues. CDR3 amino acids: CASSLWERGDNTIYF. The CDR3 bases are TGTGCCAGCAGCTTATGGGAAAGGGGTGACAACACCATATATTTT.

The chain joins TRBV10-3 to TRBJ1-4, with D tentatively TRBD1 (5 bases). V lost 0 bases to trimming and J lost 4 bases, with 12 bases between them. Germline CDR1 is ENHRY and CDR2 is SYGVKD. The CDR3 runs to 16 residues. The CDR3 DNA sequence: TGTGCCATCAGTGAGTCGAAATCAGGGATTAATGAAAAACTGTTTTTT. Translated: CAISESKSGINEKLFF.

The V gene is TRBV2, the J gene TRBJ2-5; 8 positions match TRBD2. Germline V CDR1 and CDR2: SNHLY, FYNNEI. The CDR3 runs to 13 residues. Trimming at V came to 6 bases and at J to 4 bases, leaving 4 bases not matched to a gene. The CDR3 reads CASSGLARETQYF. CDR3 nucleotide sequence: TGTGCCAGCAGCGGACTAGCTCGAGAGACCCAGTACTTC.

The chain carries TRBV9 and TRBJ1-1, with D unresolved. The V end was cut by 0 bases, the J end by 1 base, with 7 bases between. This CDR3 has 14 amino acids. Germline V lookup: CDR1 SGDLS, CDR2 YYNGEE. The CDR3 DNA sequence: TGTGCCAGCAGCGTAGACGCGAGGAACACTGAAGCTTTCTTT. Residues: CASSVDARNTEAFF.